These 8 T cell receptor beta chains were sequenced from one sample in a study of T cell responses to AZD1222 COVID-19 vaccine. The data were produced by immunoSEQ multiplex PCR, yet TCRdb's version contains in-frame clones alone and is incomplete. The table shows under 130,000 clones, with roughly 82% occurring only once. Sequenced material: peripheral blood, taken on day 0 of AZD1222 vaccination. Every receptor here comes from an adult in good health.

The chain recombines TRBV4-1 with TRBJ2-2; D is uncertain. Germline CDR1 MGHRA, CDR2 YSYEKL. The V and J ends lost 1 base and 6 bases respectively, with 18 bases between them. CDR3 length: 17 amino acids. Written as DNA, the CDR3 is TGCGCCAGCAGCCAAGCGTCATGGTCCCAACGCTCCGGGGAGCTGTTTTTT. Residues: CASSQASWSQRSGELFF.

In this sample, this clone turned up once. The V and J genes are TRBV27 and TRBJ1-1; D gene unclear. This CDR3 has 11 residues. Trimming pared 10 bases from V and 1 base from J, leaving 7 bases between. In germline, CDR1 is MNHEY, CDR2 SMNVEV (reference sequence). CDR3 DNA sequence: TGTGCCACCTTCAGGAACACTGAAGCTTTCTTT. It codes for CATFRNTEAFF.

This clone was seen a single time. The V and J genes are TRBV9 and TRBJ1-6; D might be TRBD1 (5 bases). Trimming left V 2 bases short and J 7 bases short, with 10 bases between. Per the germline V gene, CDR1 is SGDLS and CDR2 is YYNGEE. CDR3 size: 14 residues. CDR3 DNA sequence: TGTGCCAGCAGCGTTGGGGGAGGGAATTCACCCCTCCACTTT. This codes for CASSVGGGNSPLHF.

CDR3 DNA: TGTGCCAGCAGCCGAACCGGGGCAGACACTGAAGCTTTCTTT. The encoded protein is CASSRTGADTEAFF. The rearrangement uses TRBV6-2 or TRBV6-3 and TRBJ1-1, with D tentatively TRBD1 (5 bases). CDR1 is MNHEY, CDR2 SVGEGT, per germline. Trimming stripped 6 bases from V and 3 bases from J, with 14 bases between. This CDR3 region has 14 residues.

This chain connects TRBV4-2 to TRBJ2-3; D may match TRBD1 or TRBD2 (5 bases each). CDR1 and CDR2 from the germline V gene are LGHNA and YNFKEQ. The CDR3 has 16 residues. Trimming stripped 0 bases from V and 1 base from J, with 11 bases between. The CDR3 spells CASSQDGRGRTDTQYF. The CDR3, as DNA: TGTGCCAGCAGCCAAGATGGACGGGGCCGCACAGATACGCAGTATTTT.

The chain uses TRBV24-1 and TRBJ2-2, with 8 bases lining up with TRBD1. The CDR3 is made up of 14 amino acids. Germline V gives CDR1 KGHDR, CDR2 SFDVKD. V dropped 4 bases and J dropped 6; count of bases not matched to a gene: 3. Written as DNA, the CDR3 is TGTGCCACCAGTGAGCAGGGGGCGTCCGGGGAGCTGTTTTTT. Encoded protein: CATSEQGASGELFF.

The V and J genes are TRBV5-1 and TRBJ1-4; D not certain. Germline V gene sequence: CDR1 SGHRS, CDR2 YFSETQ. This CDR3 is built from 13 residues. The V gene lost 3 bases and the J gene lost 8 bases, with 11 bases spanning the gap. The CDR3, as DNA: TGCGCCAGCAGCTCTGGGTCGGCCGAAAAACTGTTTTTT. It specifies CASSSGSAEKLFF.

This clone was detected only a few times. The V call is TRBV24-1, the J call TRBJ2-7; TRBD1 might be the D (5 bases). CDR1 and CDR2 from the germline V gene are KGHDR and SFDVKD. V gave up 7 bases and J gave up 4 bases, with 19 bases separating them. The CDR3 totals 15 residues. In DNA, the CDR3 is TGTGCCACCAGACCTCCAGGGAATTCGATTTACGAGCAGTACTTC. This translates into CATRPPGNSIYEQYF.